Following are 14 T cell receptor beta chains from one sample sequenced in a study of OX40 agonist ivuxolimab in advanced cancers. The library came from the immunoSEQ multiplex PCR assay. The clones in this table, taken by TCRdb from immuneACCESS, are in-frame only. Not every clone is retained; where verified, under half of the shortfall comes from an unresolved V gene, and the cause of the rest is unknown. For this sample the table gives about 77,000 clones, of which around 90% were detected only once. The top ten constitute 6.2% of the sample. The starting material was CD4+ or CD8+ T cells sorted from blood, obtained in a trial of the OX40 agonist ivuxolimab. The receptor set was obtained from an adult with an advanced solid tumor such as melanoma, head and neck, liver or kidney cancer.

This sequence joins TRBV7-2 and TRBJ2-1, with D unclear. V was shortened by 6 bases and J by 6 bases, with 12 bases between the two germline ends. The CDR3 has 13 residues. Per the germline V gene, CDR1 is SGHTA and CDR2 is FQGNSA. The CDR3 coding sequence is TGTGCCAGCAGATCAAGTGGGCTCAATGAGCAGTTCTTC. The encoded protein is CASRSSGLNEQFF. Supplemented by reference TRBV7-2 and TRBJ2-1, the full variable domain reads GAGVSQSPSNKVTEKGKDVELRCDPISGHTALYWYRQSLGQGLEFLIYFQGNSAPDKSGLPSDRFSAERTGGSVSTLTIQRTQQEDSAVYLCASRSSGLNEQFFGPGTRLTVL.

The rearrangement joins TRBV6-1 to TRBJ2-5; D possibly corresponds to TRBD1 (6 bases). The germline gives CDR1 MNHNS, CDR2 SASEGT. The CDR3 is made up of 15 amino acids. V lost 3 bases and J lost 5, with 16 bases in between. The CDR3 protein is CASSEETGPRETQYF. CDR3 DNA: TGTGCCAGCAGTGAGGAAACAGGGCCGAGGGAGACCCAGTACTTC.

CDR3 sequence (DNA): TGTGCCAGCAGTTCAGGGGGCCTCAATTCACCCCTCCACTTT. This codes for CASSSGGLNSPLHF. The rearrangement joins TRBV2 to TRBJ1-6, with 8 positions matching TRBD1. With 5 bases clipped from V and 7 bases from J, the junction kept 4 bases outside the gene matches. Germline values: CDR1 SNHLY, CDR2 FYNNEI. The CDR3 covers 14 residues.

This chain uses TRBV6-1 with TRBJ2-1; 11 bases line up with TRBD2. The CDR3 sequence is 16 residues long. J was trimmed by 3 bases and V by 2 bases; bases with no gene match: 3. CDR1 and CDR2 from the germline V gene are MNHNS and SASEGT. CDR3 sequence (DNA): TGTGCCAGCAGTGAACGACTAGCGGGGAGCTACAATGAGCAGTTCTTC. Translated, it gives CASSERLAGSYNEQFF.

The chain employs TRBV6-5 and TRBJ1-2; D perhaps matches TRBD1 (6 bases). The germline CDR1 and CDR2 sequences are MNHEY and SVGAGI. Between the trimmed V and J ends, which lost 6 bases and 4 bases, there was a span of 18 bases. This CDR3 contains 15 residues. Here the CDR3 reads CASSKTRDTGYGYTF. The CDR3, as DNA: TGTGCCAGCAGCAAGACGCGGGACACGGGCTATGGCTACACCTTC.

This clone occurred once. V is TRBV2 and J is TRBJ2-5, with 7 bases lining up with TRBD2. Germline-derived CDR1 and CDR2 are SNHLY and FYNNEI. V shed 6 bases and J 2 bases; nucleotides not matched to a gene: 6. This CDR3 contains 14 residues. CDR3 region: CASRTLGGQETQYF. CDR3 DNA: TGTGCCAGCAGGACACTCGGGGGGCAAGAGACCCAGTACTTC.

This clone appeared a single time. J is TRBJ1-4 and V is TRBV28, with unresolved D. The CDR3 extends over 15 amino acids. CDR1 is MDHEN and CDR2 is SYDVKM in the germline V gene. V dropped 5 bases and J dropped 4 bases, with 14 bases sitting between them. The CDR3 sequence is CASSHRGRDNEKLFF. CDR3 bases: TGTGCCAGCAGTCACCGCGGACGGGATAATGAAAAACTGTTTTTT.

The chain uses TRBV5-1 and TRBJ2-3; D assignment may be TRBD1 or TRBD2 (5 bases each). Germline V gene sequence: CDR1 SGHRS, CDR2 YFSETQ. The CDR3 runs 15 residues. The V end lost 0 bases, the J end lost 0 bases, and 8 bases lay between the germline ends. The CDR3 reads CASSLGGGSTDTQYF. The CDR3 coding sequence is TGCGCCAGCAGCTTGGGTGGGGGTAGCACAGATACGCAGTATTTT.

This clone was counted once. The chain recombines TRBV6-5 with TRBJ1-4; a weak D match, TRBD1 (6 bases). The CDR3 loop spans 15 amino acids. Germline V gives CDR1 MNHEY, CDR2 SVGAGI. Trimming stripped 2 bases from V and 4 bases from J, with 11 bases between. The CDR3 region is CASSYNRASNEKLFF. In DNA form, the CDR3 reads TGTGCCAGCAGTTACAACAGGGCGAGTAATGAAAAACTGTTTTTT.

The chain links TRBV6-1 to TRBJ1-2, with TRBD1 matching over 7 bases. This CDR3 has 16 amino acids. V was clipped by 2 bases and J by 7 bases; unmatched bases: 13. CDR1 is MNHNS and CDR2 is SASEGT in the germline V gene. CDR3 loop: CASSEIFGQARGGYTF. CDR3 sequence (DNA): TGTGCCAGCAGTGAAATATTTGGACAGGCGAGGGGTGGCTACACCTTC.

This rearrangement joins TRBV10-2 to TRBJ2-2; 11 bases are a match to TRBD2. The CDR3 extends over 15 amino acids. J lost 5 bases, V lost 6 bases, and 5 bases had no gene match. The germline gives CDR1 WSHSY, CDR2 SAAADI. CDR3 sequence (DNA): TGCGCCAGCAGGCCACTAGCGGGAGATACCGGGGAGCTGTTTTTT. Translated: CASRPLAGDTGELFF.

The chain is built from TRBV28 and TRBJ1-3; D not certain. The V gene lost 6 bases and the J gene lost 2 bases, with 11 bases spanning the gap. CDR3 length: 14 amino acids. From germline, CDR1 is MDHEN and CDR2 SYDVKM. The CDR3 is CASRPQDTGNTIYF. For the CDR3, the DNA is TGTGCCAGCAGACCCCAGGATACTGGAAACACCATATATTTT.

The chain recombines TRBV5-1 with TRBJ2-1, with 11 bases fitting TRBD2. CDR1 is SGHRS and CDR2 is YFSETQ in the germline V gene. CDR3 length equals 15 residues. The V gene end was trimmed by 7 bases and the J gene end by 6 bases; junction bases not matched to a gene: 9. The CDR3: CASATRLAGRNEQFF. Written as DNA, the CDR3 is TGCGCCAGCGCCACGAGACTAGCGGGGCGCAATGAGCAGTTCTTC. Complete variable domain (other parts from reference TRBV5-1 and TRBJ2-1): KAGVTQTPRYLIKTRGQQVTLSCSPISGHRSVSWYQQTPGQGLQFLFEYFSETQRNKGNFPGRFSGRQFSNSRSEMNVSTLELGDSALYLCASATRLAGRNEQFFGPGTRLTVL.

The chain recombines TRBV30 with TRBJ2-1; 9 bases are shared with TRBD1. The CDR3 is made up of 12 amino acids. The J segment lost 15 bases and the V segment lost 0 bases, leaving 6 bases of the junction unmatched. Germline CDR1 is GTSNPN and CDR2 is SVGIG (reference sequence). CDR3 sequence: CAWSVSGTGLFF. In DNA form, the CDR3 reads TGTGCCTGGAGTGTATCCGGGACAGGGCTGTTCTTC.